The present entry profiles one T cell receptor beta chain with its context. This sample is drawn from a study of blood T cell repertoires in COVID-19. This CDR3 comprises 13 residues. Per the germline V gene, CDR1 is SNHLY and CDR2 is FYNNEI. Trimming took off 3 bases at V and 2 bases at J, with 6 bases between the two ends. Measured with immunoSEQ multiplex PCR; TCRdb has only the in-frame clones, and not every one. The table lists about 280,000 clones, around 86% of them singletons. The TCR sequence derives from a man aged 35-49 years with active or convalescent COVID-19. The chain uses TRBV2 and TRBJ2-3; D is ambiguous. Specimen: peripheral blood. This CDR3 is CASSEESTDTQYF. As DNA, the CDR3 is TGTGCCAGCAGTGAGGAGTCCACAGATACGCAGTATTTT.